The sequence of this T cell receptor beta chain was determined in a study of blood T cell repertoires in COVID-19. The V gene's germline CDR1 is SGHTA and CDR2 FQGNSA. Trimming left V 5 bases short and J 6 bases short, with 17 bases between. The CDR3 runs 14 residues. Sequenced by immunoSEQ multiplex PCR; TCRdb stores in-frame clones only, minus some. Altogether 200,000 to 250,000 clones are present, approximately 86% being singletons, with the ten largest covering 2.5% to 3%. Living in under 30 US areas, the participants were between 18 and 89 years of age. Participant reports of clinical history set cohort assignment.

This chain uses TRBV7-2 with TRBJ2-7; a weak D match, TRBD1 (6 bases). This receptor was taken from a woman in her twenties or thirties with acute COVID-19. The specimen was PBMCs or T cells enriched from blood (not recorded which). Written as DNA, the CDR3 is TGTGCCAGCAGCCTACAGGGAACCTCGGGCGAGCAGTACTTC. Protein product: CASSLQGTSGEQYF.